A single sample gave rise to the 23 T cell receptor beta chains below, sequenced in a study of cytomegalovirus exposure and HLA in healthy donors. It was with 60 Vbeta and 13 Jbeta primers that the PCR ran. Produced via immunoSEQ multiplex PCR; TCRdb's table is partial and in-frame only. The profile shows about 110,000 clones, around three quarters of them singletons. Sequencing was done on a sample of PBMCs. The receptors shown here come from a woman aged 40 to 49 in good health and CMV-seronegative.

For the CDR3, the DNA is TGTGCCAGCAGCTTCCCTGCCGGCGGACTGAACACCGGGGAGCTGTTTTTT. Translating it yields CASSFPAGGLNTGELFF. The rearrangement uses TRBV5-4 and TRBJ2-2; maybe TRBD2 (5 bases). There are 17 residues in the CDR3. The germline V and J ends were trimmed by 2 bases and 1 base, with 15 bases remaining between them. Germline V gene data show CDR1 as SGHNT and CDR2 as YYREEE (reference sequence).

This clone is termed medium-sized. The rearrangement joins TRBV5-6 to TRBJ1-5; D unresolved. This CDR3 spans 16 amino acids. Trimming stripped 1 base from V and 0 bases from J, with 11 bases between. The germline CDR1 and CDR2 sequences are SGHDT and YYEEEE. The CDR3 loop reads CASSLMRVSSNQPQHF. The CDR3, as DNA: TGTGCCAGCAGCTTGATGAGGGTATCTAGCAATCAGCCCCAGCATTTT.

This chain uses TRBV29-1 with TRBJ1-5; possible D gene TRBD1, 5 bases. The CDR3 is 12 residues long. V was pared by 7 bases and J by 5 bases, with 12 bases between. Germline values: CDR1 SQVTM, CDR2 ANQGSEA. The CDR3 reads CSASDTDQPQHF. CDR3 DNA sequence: TGCAGCGCCTCGGACACCGATCAGCCCCAGCATTTT.

This clone came up a few times. The chain couples TRBV5-1 to TRBJ1-1, with 9 bases aligning to TRBD1. CDR1 and CDR2 from the germline V gene are SGHRS and YFSETQ. This CDR3 is built from 14 residues. J lost 6 bases, V lost 6 bases, and 9 bases had no gene match. The DNA for the CDR3 is TGCGCCAGCACCAAAACAGGGGGCTCTGCTGAAGCTTTCTTT. As protein: CASTKTGGSAEAFF. The complete variable domain, with remaining parts taken from reference TRBV5-1 and TRBJ1-1, reads KAGVTQTPRYLIKTRGQQVTLSCSPISGHRSVSWYQQTPGQGLQFLFEYFSETQRNKGNFPGRFSGRQFSNSRSEMNVSTLELGDSALYLCASTKTGGSAEAFFGQGTRLTVV.

A word on this clone: The DNA is omitted, as the CDR3 cannot be located on it reliably, and the CDR3 follows TCRdb's listing. The rearrangement joins TRBV27 to TRBJ2-1; no DNA check was done on the table's D call, TRBD1. Germline V gene lookup returns CDR1 MNHEY and CDR2 SMNVEV (reference sequence). The CDR3 has 14 residues if both end residues are counted. CDR3 residues: CASSSGQGYNEQFF.

The chain joins TRBV25-1 to TRBJ2-5; a possible D gene is TRBD1 (6 bases). V was shortened by 6 bases and J by 2 bases, with 13 bases between the two germline ends. The CDR3 is 14 residues long. Per the germline V gene, CDR1 is MGHDK and CDR2 is SYGVNS. The CDR3: CASSGWQGQETQYF. CDR3 DNA: TGTGCCAGCAGCGGATGGCAGGGGCAAGAGACCCAGTACTTC.

The V gene is TRBV5-1, the J gene TRBJ2-3, with 9 bases lining up with TRBD1. The CDR3 runs 17 residues. Trimming at V came to 5 bases and at J to 6 bases, leaving 16 bases not matched to a gene. CDR1 is SGHRS, CDR2 YFSETQ, per germline. The CDR3 DNA sequence: TGCGCCAGCAGTCCAGTCTCGGGACAGGGTTTGTACGATACGCAGTATTTT. This translates into CASSPVSGQGLYDTQYF.

The chain combines TRBV11-3 with TRBJ2-1, with D possibly TRBD2 on 5 matching bases. V dropped 1 base and J dropped 7 bases, with 8 bases sitting between them. CDR1 is SGHNT, CDR2 YENEEA, per germline. This CDR3 comprises 13 residues. The CDR3 is CASSLAGLNEQFF. The DNA of the CDR3 is TGTGCCAGCAGCTTAGCGGGGTTGAATGAGCAGTTCTTC.

This chain connects TRBV5-1 to TRBJ1-5; D not certain. V gave up 0 bases and J gave up 4 bases, with 5 bases separating them. CDR1 and CDR2 from the germline V gene are SGHRS and YFSETQ. The CDR3 length is 13 residues. The CDR3 here is CASSLAANQPQHF. The CDR3, as DNA: TGCGCCAGCAGCTTGGCCGCGAATCAGCCCCAGCATTTT.

This clone appeared a few times. Written as DNA, the CDR3 is TGTGCCAGCAGTCCCACCCAGGGGGCTGGGGCCAACGTCCTGACTTTC. Residues: CASSPTQGAGANVLTF. This chain links TRBV27 with TRBJ2-6, with 7 bases aligning to TRBD1. Trimming at V came to 5 bases and at J to 2 bases, leaving 6 bases not matched to a gene. This CDR3 has 16 amino acids. Germline assignment: CDR1 MNHEY and CDR2 SMNVEV (reference sequence).

The V call is TRBV5-1, the J call TRBJ2-5, with 14 bases aligning to TRBD2. CDR1 and CDR2 from the germline V gene are SGHRS and YFSETQ. V dropped 4 bases and J dropped 4; count of bases not matched to a gene: 3. The CDR3 loop spans 15 amino acids. CDR3 protein: CASSQGLAGGETQYF. CDR3 coding DNA: TGCGCCAGCAGCCAAGGACTAGCGGGGGGAGAGACCCAGTACTTC.

The table lists this clone with a few counts. The V call is TRBV7-9, the J call TRBJ1-2, with TRBD1 matching 8 bases. After removal of 6 bases from V and 8 bases from J, the junction contained 14 bases not matched to a gene. There are 15 residues in the CDR3. The germline CDR1 and CDR2 sequences are SEHNR and FQNEAQ (reference sequence). CDR3 loop: CASSFGQGQPRGYTF. CDR3 DNA: TGTGCCAGCAGTTTCGGACAGGGACAACCTAGGGGCTACACCTTC. The full variable domain, rest sourced from reference TRBV7-9 and TRBJ1-2, is DTGVSQNPRHKITKRGQNVTFRCDPISEHNRLYWYRQTLGQGPEFLTYFQNEAQLEKSRLLSDRFSAERPKGSFSTLEIQRTEQGDSAMYLCASSFGQGQPRGYTFGSGTRLTVV.

With regard to this clone: The junction departs from the called germline gene at one end, perhaps through a read error. The J gene is TRBJ2-2, the V gene TRBV6-6, with 8 bases lining up with TRBD2. Per germline, CDR1 MNHNY and CDR2 SVGAGI (reference sequence). The CDR3 runs to 15 residues. DNA for the CDR3: TGTGCCAGCAGTTACGTGGGACGGCGTAGCGGGAAGCTGTTTTTT. It specifies CASSYVGRRSGKLFF.

The V and J genes are TRBV28 and TRBJ2-7; D might be TRBD1 (6 bases). The CDR3 extends over 14 amino acids. Trimming took 1 base from V and 2 from J, leaving 9 bases between them. CDR1 is MDHEN and CDR2 is SYDVKM in the germline V gene. Here the CDR3 DNA reads TGTGCCAGCAGTTTATTAGACAGGACCTACGAGCAGTACTTC. This gives the protein CASSLLDRTYEQYF. Variable domain in full (rest from reference TRBV28 and TRBJ2-7): DVKVTQSSRYLVKRTGEKVFLECVQDMDHENMFWYRQDPGLGLRLIYFSYDVKMKEKGDIPEGYSVSREKKERFSLILESASTNQTSMYLCASSLLDRTYEQYFGPGTRLTVT.

This chain links TRBV25-1 with TRBJ2-1; 7 bases match TRBD2. The CDR3 loop spans 17 amino acids. Trimming took 5 bases from V and 1 from J; bases not matched to a gene: 11. The germline gives CDR1 MGHDK, CDR2 SYGVNS. CDR3 protein: CASSPQPSGRSYNEQFF. The CDR3 DNA reads TGTGCCAGCAGTCCCCAACCCTCCGGGAGGTCCTACAATGAGCAGTTCTTC.

This clone occurred a few times. CDR3 residues: CAWTGGLGTEAFF. The CDR3 DNA follows: TGTGCCTGGACAGGGGGCCTGGGCACTGAAGCTTTCTTT. The chain combines TRBV30 with TRBJ1-1, with 8 bases matching TRBD1. The CDR3 length is 13 residues. V lost 4 bases to trimming and J lost 4 bases; unmatched junction nucleotides: 5. Germline values: CDR1 GTSNPN, CDR2 SVGIG (reference sequence).

Concerning this clone itself: One junction end disagrees with the germline gene, perhaps due to a read error. Distinct nucleotide sequences in the sample also encode this CDR3. This chain links TRBV19 with TRBJ1-1; D is uncertain. The germline gives CDR1 LNHDA, CDR2 SQIVND (reference sequence). CDR3 length equals 13 residues. CDR3 DNA: TGTGCCAGTACAAGACAAATGAACACTGAGGCTTTCTTT. It codes for CASTRQMNTEAFF.

V gene TRBV27 combines with J gene TRBJ2-3; 7 bases are shared with TRBD1. Germline V gene lookup returns CDR1 MNHEY and CDR2 SMNVEV (reference sequence). V was pared by 7 bases and J by 0 bases, with 4 bases of the junction left unmatched. The CDR3 sequence is 14 residues long. The CDR3 nucleotides are TGTGCCAGCACTAGGACAGGCAGCACAGATACGCAGTATTTT. It codes for CASTRTGSTDTQYF.

This chain joins TRBV5-6 and TRBJ2-1; a possible D gene is TRBD2 (6 bases). The V gene lost 4 bases and the J gene lost 6 bases, with 11 bases spanning the gap. The length of the CDR3 is 13 residues. CDR1 and CDR2 (germline): SGHDT, YYEEEE. CDR3 nucleotide sequence: TGTGCCAGCAGCCCGACTAGTTTCAATGAGCAGTTCTTC. Its translation is CASSPTSFNEQFF. The entire variable domain, with the rest obtained from reference TRBV5-6 and TRBJ2-1, is as follows: DAGVTQSPTHLIKTRGQQVTLRCSPKSGHDTVSWYQQALGQGPQFIFQYYEEEERQRGNFPDRFSGHQFPNYSSELNVNALLLGDSALYLCASSPTSFNEQFFGPGTRLTVL.

The genes are TRBV19 and TRBJ1-1; D gene unclear. Germline CDR1 reads LNHDA; CDR2 reads SQIVND (reference sequence). V shed 3 bases and J shed 11 bases, with 13 bases lying between them. This CDR3 is built from 12 residues. DNA for the CDR3: TGTGCCAGTAGTATGAGTGAGGAAGCGGCTTTCTTT. This gives the protein CASSMSEEAAFF. The full variable domain, in which reference TRBV19 and TRBJ1-1 provide the parts outside the CDR3, is DGGITQSPKYLFRKEGQNVTLSCEQNLNHDAMYWYRQDPGQGLRLIYYSQIVNDFQKGDIAEGYSVSREKKESFPLTVTSAQKNPTAFYLCASSMSEEAAFFGQGTRLTVV.

This chain connects TRBV19 to TRBJ1-1; TRBD1 is a possible D gene (6 bases). The germline V and J ends were trimmed by 1 base and 4 bases, with 13 bases remaining between them. Germline assignment: CDR1 LNHDA and CDR2 SQIVND (reference sequence). CDR3 size: 15 residues. The CDR3 bases are TGTGCCAGTAGTATAGGAAGGGGGAGTGGCACTGAAGCTTTCTTT. It codes for CASSIGRGSGTEAFF.

The V gene is TRBV27, the J gene TRBJ2-3; TRBD1 matches 7 bases. With 2 bases clipped from V and 5 bases from J, the junction kept 4 bases outside the gene matches. The germline CDR1 and CDR2 sequences are MNHEY and SMNVEV (reference sequence). This CDR3 contains 14 residues. In nucleotides, the CDR3 is TGTGCCAGCAGTTTACAGGGGGAAGTAGATACGCAGTATTTT. Translated, it gives CASSLQGEVDTQYF.

A few counts support this clone. The CDR3 DNA reads as TGTGCCAGCAGCGCCCCGACAGGGGCCGGGGCCAACGTCCTGACTTTC. Translation gives CASSAPTGAGANVLTF. The genes are TRBV5-4 and TRBJ2-6; 8 positions match TRBD1. The CDR3 length is 16 residues. Per germline, CDR1 SGHNT and CDR2 YYREEE (reference sequence). The V and J ends lost 4 bases and 4 bases, in that order; junction bases with no gene match: 7.